This paragraph reports one T cell receptor (beta chain). The data were taken from a study of control samples from healthy donors and cancer patients. The table came from immunoSEQ multiplex PCR; TCRdb's copy has only in-frame clones and leaves some out. Among about 190,000 clones listed, around 93% were seen once. The V end lost 4 bases, the J end lost 4 bases, and 14 bases lay between the germline ends. Germline V CDR1 and CDR2: SGHDN, FVKESK. The CDR3 runs 16 residues. The sample comprised blood. The TCR originated in a man between 18 and 29 years old in good health. The V gene is TRBV14, the J gene TRBJ2-6, with D perhaps matching TRBD2 (7 bases). DNA of the CDR3: TGTGCCAGCAGCCCTTGGGGGGGCGAAGGGGCCAACGTCCTGACTTTC. Amino acid sequence: CASSPWGGEGANVLTF. The full variable domain, completed using reference TRBV14 and TRBJ2-6, is EAGVTQFPSHSVIEKGQTVTLRCDPISGHDNLYWYRRVMGKEIKFLLHFVKESKQDESGMPNNRFLAERTGGTYSTLKVQPAELEDSGVYFCASSPWGGEGANVLTFGAGSRLTVL.